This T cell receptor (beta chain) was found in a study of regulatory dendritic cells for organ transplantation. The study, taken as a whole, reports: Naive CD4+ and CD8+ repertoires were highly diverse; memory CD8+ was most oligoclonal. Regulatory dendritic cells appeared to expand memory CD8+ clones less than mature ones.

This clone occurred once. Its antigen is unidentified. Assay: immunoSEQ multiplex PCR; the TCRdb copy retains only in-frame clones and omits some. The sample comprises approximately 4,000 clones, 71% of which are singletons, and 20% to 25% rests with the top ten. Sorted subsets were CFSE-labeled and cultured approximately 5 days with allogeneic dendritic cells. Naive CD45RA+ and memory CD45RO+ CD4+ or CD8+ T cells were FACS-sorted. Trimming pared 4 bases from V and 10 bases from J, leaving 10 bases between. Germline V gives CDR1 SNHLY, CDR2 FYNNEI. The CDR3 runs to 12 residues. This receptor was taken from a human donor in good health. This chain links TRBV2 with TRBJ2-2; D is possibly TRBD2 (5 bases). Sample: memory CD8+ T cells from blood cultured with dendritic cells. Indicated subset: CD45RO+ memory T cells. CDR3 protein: CASSAGYAELFF. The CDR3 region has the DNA TGTGCCAGCAGTGCGGGGTATGCGGAGCTGTTTTTT.